The entry that follows covers one T cell receptor (beta chain) sequence. Antigen unknown. The sample is drawn from a study of PD-L1 blockade in urothelial cancer. The method was immunoSEQ multiplex PCR; TCRdb's version includes in-frame clones alone and lacks a portion of them. The table includes about 32,000 clones, approximately 34% detected once. Study findings and constraints: Each patient contributed one FFPE tumor sample, not taken right before treatment.

The junction had 6 bases not matched to a gene; V was cut back by 2 bases and J by 5 bases. The CDR3 runs to 14 residues. Germline lookup yields CDR1 GTSNPN and CDR2 SVGIG (reference sequence). V usage is TRBV30 and J usage is TRBJ1-1; 9 nucleotides match TRBD1. This specimen consisted of tumor tissue, obtained before atezolizumab (anti-PD-L1) treatment. The clonotype originates from a man between 60 and 70 years old with urothelial cancer. The CDR3 coding sequence is TGTGCCTGGAGTTCCGGACAGGGGAGGACTGAAGCTTTCTTT. This gives the protein CAWSSGQGRTEAFF.